This T cell receptor beta chain was retrieved from a study of blood T cell repertoires in COVID-19. The CDR3 is 13 residues long. V was clipped by 3 bases and J by 8 bases, with 13 bases between them. Produced via immunoSEQ multiplex PCR; TCRdb's table is partial and in-frame only. The profile shows fewer than 450,000 clones, roughly 91% of them singletons. This receptor was identified in a man aged 18 to 30 who had recovered from COVID-19. The rearrangement uses TRBV23-1 and TRBJ1-2; D unclear. TRBV23-1 is labeled an ORF, and its function is uncertain. Sequencing was carried out using PBMCs or T cells enriched from blood (not recorded which). The CDR3 sequence is CASSHKSSLGYTF. CDR3 in DNA: TGCGCCAGCAGTCATAAATCTTCCTTAGGCTACACCTTC.